The entry below gives a single T cell receptor (beta chain) sequence along with its context. These data belong to a study of blood T cell repertoires in COVID-19. Germline values: CDR1 MNHEY, CDR2 SMNVEV (reference sequence). The CDR3 extends over 15 amino acids. The ends lost 0 bases at V and 4 bases at J; junction bases unmatched: 3. The method was immunoSEQ multiplex PCR; TCRdb's version includes in-frame clones alone and lacks a portion of them. Here the sample spans roughly 420,000 clones, roughly 90% being singletons. Sequenced sample: PBMCs or T cells enriched from blood (not recorded which). The receptor was isolated from a woman aged 25 to 39 with acute COVID-19. The J gene is TRBJ1-2, the V gene TRBV27, with 9 bases aligning to TRBD1. The CDR3 loop is CASSLSGQGPYGYTF. CDR3 bases: TGTGCCAGCAGTTTATCGGGACAGGGCCCCTATGGCTACACCTTC.